This T cell receptor beta chain was recorded in a study of T cell responses to AZD1222 COVID-19 vaccine. Method: immunoSEQ multiplex PCR; TCRdb's copy keeps in-frame clones and lacks some. Of 90,000 to 120,000 clones in the sample, 92% were seen once. Germline V gives CDR1 MGHDK, CDR2 SYGVNS. There are 17 residues in the CDR3. With V trimmed by 3 bases and J by 2 bases, 8 bases remained unmatched. V and J are TRBV25-1 and TRBJ2-4; 9 bases match TRBD2. The clonotype was recovered from an adult in good health. This specimen was peripheral blood, taken on day 0 of AZD1222 vaccination. The CDR3 DNA follows: TGTGCCAGCAGTGAGTGGGGTAGCGGGAGTACCAAAAACATTCAGTACTTC. Amino acid sequence: CASSEWGSGSTKNIQYF.